This T cell receptor (beta chain) appears in the sequencing data of a study of shared clonotypes between healthy human individuals. Overall study results and limits: Relative to memory subsets, naive subsets generally showed larger estimated richness.

Comments on this clone: Its antigen is unidentified.

Several immunoSEQ plates received, in even portions, the genomic DNA of each subset. In the study's own analysis: As immunoSEQ supplied junction-only sequences (without quality scores), filtering differed. The table came from immunoSEQ multiplex PCR; TCRdb's copy has only in-frame clones and leaves some out. V, J and clone size derive from that table, while D and trimming were established from the DNA sequence. The sample holds 2 million to 2.5 million clones, under 95% seen once. Germline V gene sequence: CDR1 MGHDK, CDR2 SYGVNS. The J segment lost 7 bases and the V segment lost 4 bases, leaving 7 bases of the junction unmatched. This CDR3 has 16 amino acids.

The chain is built from TRBV25-1 and TRBJ1-6; 10 positions match TRBD1. The sequenced sample consisted of naive CD4+ T cells from PBMCs. Indicated subset: CD45RA+ positively selected. This clonotype was sampled from a man younger than 35 in good health. Some clones in this sample may be carry-over from other donors' samples. This CDR3 is CASSAPSGQGNSPLHF. In DNA, the CDR3 is TGTGCCAGCAGTGCCCCTTCGGGACAGGGGAATTCACCCCTCCACTTT.